This T cell receptor beta chain was recovered during a study of patients and donors after allogeneic stem cell transplantation. One entry per CDR3 protein, called by TCRdb with MiXCR from the RT-PCR reads. The repertoire has about 210,000 distinct CDR3 sequences, around 40% of them found once; the top ten carry under 14%. A few counts support this clonotype. The germline V and J ends were trimmed by 6 bases and 8 bases, with 20 bases remaining between them. Germline CDR1 MDHEN, CDR2 SYDVKM. There are 15 residues in the CDR3. The rearrangement links TRBV28 to TRBJ2-1, with D perhaps matching TRBD1 or TRBD2 (6 bases each). Sequencing used blood, either unsorted or a sorted T cell fraction (not recorded which). The source is a human donor who was either an allogeneic HSCT recipient or a stem cell or donor lymphocyte infusion donor (not recorded which). It is not recorded whose cells these are; they may come from a transplant donor. The CDR3 spells CASRERGPKGHEQFF. The CDR3 nucleotides read TGTGCCAGCAGGGAACGGGGGCCTAAAGGTCATGAGCAGTTCTTC.